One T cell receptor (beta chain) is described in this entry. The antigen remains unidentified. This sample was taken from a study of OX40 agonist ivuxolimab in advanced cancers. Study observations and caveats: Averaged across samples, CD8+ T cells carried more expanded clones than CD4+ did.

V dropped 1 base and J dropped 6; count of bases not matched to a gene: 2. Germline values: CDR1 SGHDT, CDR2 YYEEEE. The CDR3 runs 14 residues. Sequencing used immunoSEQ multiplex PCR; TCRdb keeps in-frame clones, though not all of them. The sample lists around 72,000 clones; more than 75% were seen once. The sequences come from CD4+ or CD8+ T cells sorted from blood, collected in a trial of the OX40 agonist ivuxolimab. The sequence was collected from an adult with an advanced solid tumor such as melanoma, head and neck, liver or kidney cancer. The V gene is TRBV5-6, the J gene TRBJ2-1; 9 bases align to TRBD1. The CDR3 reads CASSLTGGLNEQFF. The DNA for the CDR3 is TGTGCCAGCAGCTTGACAGGGGGCCTCAATGAGCAGTTCTTC.